The rows below give T cell receptor beta chains drawn from one sample of a study of control samples from healthy donors and cancer patients. Profiling relied on immunoSEQ multiplex PCR, and the TCRdb table lists in-frame clones only, not all of them. The sample holds some 150,000 clones, nearly 95% seen once. The specimen was blood. The receptors shown here come from a man aged 50-60 years in good health. Both conserved end residues are part of each CDR3. D genes are given only for firm matches. Clone size is shown for a subset of rows, as once, few, many or a class of expanded clone.

J: TRBJ2-4
size: .
D: TRBD2
V: TRBV28
CDR3: CASSSPSGGTKNIQYF
DNA: TGTGCCAGCAGTTCCCCCTCGGGGGGTACCAAAAACATTCAGTACTTC

J: TRBJ2-1
size: .
D: TRBD2
V: TRBV30
CDR3: CAWDGREGLNEQFF
DNA: TGTGCCTGGGACGGGCGGGAGGGCCTGAATGAGCAGTTCTTC

J: TRBJ1-3
size: .
D: .
V: TRBV6-1
CDR3: CASSDRLSGNTIYF
DNA: TGTGCCAGCAGTGACAGGCTCTCTGGAAACACCATATATTTT

J: TRBJ1-1
size: .
D: .
V: TRBV6-5
CDR3: CASSYSAANLNTEAFF
DNA: TGTGCCAGCAGTTACTCGGCAGCTAATTTGAACACTGAAGCTTTCTTT

J: TRBJ1-2
size: .
D: TRBD1
V: TRBV12-3/TRBV12-4
CDR3: CASRSTGGGYTF
DNA: TGTGCCAGCAGGTCAACAGGGGGTGGCTACACCTTC

J: TRBJ1-4
size: once
D: .
V: TRBV7-9
CDR3: CASSQGQSNEKLFF
DNA: TGTGCCAGCAGCCAGGGACAAAGTAATGAAAAACTGTTTTTT

J: TRBJ1-3
size: .
D: .
V: TRBV9
CDR3: CASSVAEGAGNTIYF
DNA: TGTGCCAGCAGCGTAGCAGAAGGGGCTGGAAACACCATATATTTT

J: TRBJ1-4
size: .
D: .
V: TRBV15
CDR3: CATSSGVTNEKLFF
DNA: TGTGCCACCAGCAGCGGGGTTACTAATGAAAAACTGTTTTTT

J: TRBJ1-1
size: .
D: TRBD1
V: TRBV20-1
CDR3: CSAFTGDAFF
DNA: TGCAGTGCTTTCACAGGGGACGCTTTCTTT

J: TRBJ2-1
size: .
D: .
V: TRBV5-1
CDR3: CASSLVGTRTYNEQFF
DNA: TGCGCCAGCAGCTTGGTCGGGACTCGAACCTACAATGAGCAGTTCTTC

J: TRBJ1-5
size: .
D: .
V: TRBV5-1
CDR3: CASSPMDPGEPQHF
DNA: TGCGCCAGCAGCCCGATGGACCCCGGCGAGCCCCAGCATTTT

J: TRBJ1-5
size: .
D: .
V: TRBV24-1
CDR3: CATSDHTMGNQPQHF
DNA: TGTGCCACCAGTGACCATACCATGGGCAATCAGCCCCAGCATTTT

J: TRBJ2-1
size: .
D: TRBD2
V: TRBV19
CDR3: CASRKTSGSVNEQFF
DNA: TGTGCCAGCCGAAAGACTAGCGGGAGTGTTAATGAGCAGTTCTTC

J: TRBJ1-3
size: .
D: TRBD1
V: TRBV9
CDR3: CASSARDSIVGNTIYF
DNA: TGTGCCAGCAGCGCCAGGGACAGCATAGTTGGAAACACCATATATTTT

J: TRBJ1-2
size: .
D: TRBD1
V: TRBV27
CDR3: CASTPGQGYGYTF
DNA: TGTGCCAGCACCCCCGGACAGGGCTATGGCTACACCTTC

J: TRBJ1-6
size: .
D: .
V: TRBV3-1/TRBV3-2
CDR3: CASSQRTVSSYNSPLHF
DNA: TGTGCCAGCAGCCAGAGGACAGTCAGCTCCTATAATTCACCCCTCCACTTT

J: TRBJ2-1
size: few
D: TRBD2
V: TRBV5-6
CDR3: CASSSGTSGRRVGNEQFF
DNA: TGTGCCAGCAGTTCTGGGACTAGCGGGAGGAGAGTGGGGAATGAGCAGTTCTTC

J: TRBJ2-1
size: .
D: .
V: TRBV3-1/TRBV3-2
CDR3: CASSQWQALYNEQFF
DNA: TGTGCCAGCAGCCAATGGCAGGCCCTCTACAATGAGCAGTTCTTC

J: TRBJ1-1
size: .
D: TRBD1
V: TRBV11-3
CDR3: CASSFRQGTEAFF
DNA: TGTGCCAGCAGCTTTAGACAGGGGACTGAAGCTTTCTTT

J: TRBJ2-2
size: .
D: TRBD2
V: TRBV27
CDR3: CASSFGTSVIGELFF
DNA: TGTGCCAGCAGTTTCGGGACTAGCGTAATCGGGGAGCTGTTTTTT

J: TRBJ2-1
size: .
D: TRBD2
V: TRBV19
CDR3: CASSMMPPSGSSNEQFF
DNA: TGTGCCAGTAGTATGATGCCCCCTAGCGGGAGTTCCAATGAGCAGTTCTTC

J: TRBJ2-3
size: .
D: .
V: TRBV7-9
CDR3: CASSRTDSSTDTQYF
DNA: TGTGCCAGCAGCCGGACTGATTCTAGCACAGATACGCAGTATTTT

J: TRBJ1-2
size: .
D: TRBD1
V: TRBV18
CDR3: CASSAGQANGYTF
DNA: TGTGCCAGCTCAGCGGGACAGGCCAATGGCTACACCTTC

J: TRBJ1-1
size: .
D: .
V: TRBV28
CDR3: CASTPGVGNTEAFF
DNA: TGTGCCAGCACCCCGGGCGTAGGAAACACTGAAGCTTTCTTT

J: TRBJ2-7
size: .
D: .
V: TRBV1
CDR3: CTSSQVGTIGQYF
DNA: TGCACCAGCAGCCAAGTCGGGACCATCGGGCAGTACTTC

J: TRBJ2-5
size: .
D: .
V: TRBV7-6
CDR3: CASSRDIRGETQYF
DNA: TGTGCCAGCAGCCGGGACATCCGAGGGGAGACCCAGTACTTC

J: TRBJ2-6
size: .
D: .
V: TRBV6-4
CDR3: CASSAQSGANVLTF
DNA: TGTGCCAGCAGTGCTCAGTCTGGGGCCAACGTCCTGACTTTC

J: TRBJ2-1
size: .
D: .
V: TRBV28
CDR3: CASDSSSYNEQFF
DNA: TGTGCCAGCGACTCAAGCTCCTACAATGAGCAGTTCTTC

J: TRBJ1-6
size: .
D: .
V: TRBV6-5
CDR3: CASSYNKFNSPLHF
DNA: TGTGCCAGCAGTTATAACAAATTCAATTCACCCCTCCACTTT

J: TRBJ2-1
size: .
D: .
V: TRBV19
CDR3: CASSEGELYNEQFF
DNA: TGTGCCAGTAGCGAAGGCGAACTATACAATGAGCAGTTCTTC

J: TRBJ2-5
size: .
D: TRBD2
V: TRBV7-8
CDR3: CASSLYGGRTSGDQETQYF
DNA: TGTGCCAGCAGCTTATATGGGGGAAGGACTAGCGGAGACCAAGAGACCCAGTACTTC

J: TRBJ2-2
size: .
D: .
V: TRBV3-1/TRBV3-2
CDR3: CASRPPGANTGELFF
DNA: TGTGCCAGCAGACCCCCGGGAGCCAACACCGGGGAGCTGTTTTTT

J: TRBJ2-1
size: .
D: .
V: TRBV7-6
CDR3: CASSPLSGPYNEQFF
DNA: TGTGCCAGCAGCCCCCTTTCTGGGCCCTACAATGAGCAGTTCTTC

J: TRBJ1-1
size: once
D: .
V: TRBV5-1
CDR3: CASRPSGGTTTEAFF
DNA: TGCGCCAGCAGGCCTTCGGGGGGGACGACCACTGAAGCTTTCTTT

J: TRBJ1-1
size: .
D: TRBD1
V: TRBV19
CDR3: CASGTGKAFF
DNA: TGTGCCAGTGGGACAGGTAAAGCTTTCTTT

J: TRBJ1-1
size: once
D: .
V: TRBV28
CDR3: CASSLWGGTEAFF
DNA: TGTGCCAGCAGTTTGTGGGGGGGCACTGAAGCTTTCTTT

J: TRBJ1-4
size: .
D: TRBD1
V: TRBV28
CDR3: CASRRTGVTNEKLFF
DNA: TGTGCCAGCAGGCGGACAGGAGTAACTAATGAAAAACTGTTTTTT

J: TRBJ2-1
size: .
D: .
V: TRBV5-1
CDR3: CASKPQPGSNNEQFF
DNA: TGCGCCAGCAAACCTCAGCCGGGGAGTAACAATGAGCAGTTCTTC

J: TRBJ1-6
size: .
D: TRBD1
V: TRBV5-8
CDR3: CASSRTGRSPLHF
DNA: TGTGCCAGCAGCCGGACAGGCCGGTCACCCCTCCACTTT

J: TRBJ1-2
size: .
D: TRBD1
V: TRBV28
CDR3: CASSVGTGYGYTF
DNA: TGTGCCAGCAGTGTCGGGACAGGGTATGGCTACACCTTC

J: TRBJ2-7
size: .
D: .
V: TRBV15
CDR3: CATSSRDSYEQYF
DNA: TGTGCCACCAGCTCCAGGGACTCCTACGAGCAGTACTTC

J: TRBJ2-7
size: .
D: .
V: TRBV5-1
CDR3: CASSSPKGISSYEQYF
DNA: TGCGCCAGCAGCTCCCCCAAGGGGATTTCCAGCTACGAGCAGTACTTC

J: TRBJ1-5
size: .
D: TRBD1
V: TRBV7-2
CDR3: CASSSSRGQPQHF
DNA: TGTGCCAGCAGCTCGTCCAGGGGGCAGCCCCAGCATTTT

J: TRBJ2-2
size: .
D: TRBD1
V: TRBV6-5
CDR3: CASRTGGSTGELFF
DNA: TGTGCCAGCAGGACAGGGGGCTCCACCGGGGAGCTGTTTTTT